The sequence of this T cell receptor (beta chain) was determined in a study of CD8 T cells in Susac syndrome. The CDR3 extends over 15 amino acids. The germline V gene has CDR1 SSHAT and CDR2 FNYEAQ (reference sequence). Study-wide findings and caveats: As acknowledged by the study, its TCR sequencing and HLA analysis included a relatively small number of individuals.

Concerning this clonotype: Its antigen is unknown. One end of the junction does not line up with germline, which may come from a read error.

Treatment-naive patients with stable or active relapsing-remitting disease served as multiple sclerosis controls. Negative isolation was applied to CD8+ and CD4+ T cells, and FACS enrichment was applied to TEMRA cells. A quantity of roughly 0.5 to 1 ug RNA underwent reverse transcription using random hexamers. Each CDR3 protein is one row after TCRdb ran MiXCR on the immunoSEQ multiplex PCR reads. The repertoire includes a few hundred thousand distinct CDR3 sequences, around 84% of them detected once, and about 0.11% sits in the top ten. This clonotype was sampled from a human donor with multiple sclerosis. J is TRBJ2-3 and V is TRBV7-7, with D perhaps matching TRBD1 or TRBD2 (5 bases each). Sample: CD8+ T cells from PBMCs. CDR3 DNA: TGTGCTAGCAGCTCGGGACCAACGACAGTAGATACGCAGTATTTT. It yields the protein CASSSGPTTVDTQYF.